This is a list of T cell receptor beta chains from one sample in a study of technical replicates of blood from a handful of donors. Clones were sequenced by immunoSEQ multiplex PCR, and TCRdb holds only the in-frame ones, with some missing. The data contain more than 75,000 clones, about 86% of them singletons. Sequenced: PBMCs. These receptor sequences come from a human donor in good health. Some clones in this sample may be carry-over from other donors' samples. CDR3s include the opening cysteine and the closing phenylalanine or tryptophan. Fields, in order: V gene, clone size, D gene, J gene, CDR3 DNA, CDR3 protein. D genes are given only for firm matches. Clone size is stated in some rows and not others, as once, few, many or a class when expanded.

v_call: TRBV5-4
clone_size: -
d_call: TRBD2
j_call: TRBJ2-7
cdr3_nt: TGTGCCAGCAACCCGGGGGTGGGAGCGGGGGGCGAGCAGTACTTC
cdr3_aa: CASNPGVGAGGEQYF

v_call: TRBV19
clone_size: -
d_call: TRBD1
j_call: TRBJ1-1
cdr3_nt: TGTGCCAGTAGTATTACAGGGGGCGCGTCGAACACTGAAGCTTTCTTT
cdr3_aa: CASSITGGASNTEAFF

v_call: TRBV7-2
clone_size: -
d_call: TRBD1
j_call: TRBJ1-6
cdr3_nt: TGTGCCAGCAGCTGGACAGGGGGGAACTCACCCCTCCACTTT
cdr3_aa: CASSWTGGNSPLHF

v_call: TRBV6-4
clone_size: -
d_call: -
j_call: TRBJ2-7
cdr3_nt: TGTGCCAGCAGTGAGGGGCCGCGCTACGAGCAGTACTTC
cdr3_aa: CASSEGPRYEQYF

v_call: TRBV4-2
clone_size: -
d_call: -
j_call: TRBJ1-5
cdr3_nt: TGTGCCAGCAGCCAGAGGGGAGGACACCTCGCGGGGAGCAATCAGCCCCAGCATTTT
cdr3_aa: CASSQRGGHLAGSNQPQHF

v_call: TRBV11-3
clone_size: few
d_call: -
j_call: TRBJ1-4
cdr3_nt: TGTGCCAGCGGTTTACGAAGTCGGCGGACTAATGAAAAACTGTTTTTT
cdr3_aa: CASGLRSRRTNEKLFF

v_call: TRBV6-1
clone_size: -
d_call: TRBD2
j_call: TRBJ2-7
cdr3_nt: TGTGCCAGCTTTCGAGGGAGGGCCTACGAGCAGTACTTC
cdr3_aa: CASFRGRAYEQYF

v_call: TRBV11-1
clone_size: -
d_call: -
j_call: TRBJ2-1
cdr3_nt: TGTGCCAGCAGCTTAGCGCTAATGAGGAGGAGCTCCTACAATGAGCAGTTCTTC
cdr3_aa: CASSLALMRRSSYNEQFF

v_call: TRBV6-5
clone_size: -
d_call: -
j_call: TRBJ1-5
cdr3_nt: TGTGCCAGCAGATCGACTAATAGCAATCAGCCCCAGCATTTT
cdr3_aa: CASRSTNSNQPQHF

v_call: TRBV20-1
clone_size: few
d_call: -
j_call: TRBJ1-4
cdr3_nt: TGCAGTGCTAGAGATCGTGAAAAACTGTTTTTT
cdr3_aa: CSARDREKLFF

v_call: TRBV2
clone_size: -
d_call: -
j_call: TRBJ1-1
cdr3_nt: TGTGCCAGCAGTTTAACGGGCGCGGGCACTGAAGCTTTCTTT
cdr3_aa: CASSLTGAGTEAFF

v_call: TRBV11-2
clone_size: -
d_call: TRBD1
j_call: TRBJ2-7
cdr3_nt: TGTGCCAGCAGCGGCGACAGGGGAAGCTCCTACGAGCAGTACTTC
cdr3_aa: CASSGDRGSSYEQYF

v_call: TRBV29-1
clone_size: -
d_call: -
j_call: TRBJ2-5
cdr3_nt: TGCAGCGTTGAAGAACTTGAGGAGACCCAGTACTTC
cdr3_aa: CSVEELEETQYF

v_call: TRBV12-5
clone_size: -
d_call: TRBD1
j_call: TRBJ1-2
cdr3_nt: TGTGCTAGTGGCCTAGACAGGGGGCAAGCTGGCTACACCTTC
cdr3_aa: CASGLDRGQAGYTF

v_call: TRBV4-1
clone_size: -
d_call: -
j_call: TRBJ2-1
cdr3_nt: TGCGCCAGCAGCCAAGATAGACGAACTACCTCCTACAATGAGCAGTTCTTC
cdr3_aa: CASSQDRRTTSYNEQFF

v_call: TRBV4-3
clone_size: -
d_call: -
j_call: TRBJ2-1
cdr3_nt: TGCGCCAGCAGCCGCGCATTCTGGTCAGGCAATGAGCAGTTCTTC
cdr3_aa: CASSRAFWSGNEQFF

v_call: TRBV19
clone_size: -
d_call: -
j_call: TRBJ2-7
cdr3_nt: TGTGCCAGTAGTCCGAGACTCTCCTACGAGCAGTACTTC
cdr3_aa: CASSPRLSYEQYF

v_call: TRBV7-2
clone_size: -
d_call: -
j_call: TRBJ1-4
cdr3_nt: TGTGCCAGCAGCTTAGGGGGGCTAGATAATGAAAAACTGTTTTTT
cdr3_aa: CASSLGGLDNEKLFF

v_call: TRBV4-1
clone_size: -
d_call: TRBD1
j_call: TRBJ1-1
cdr3_nt: TGCGCCAGCAGCCAACCGACAGGGGGCTATGAAGCTTTCTTT
cdr3_aa: CASSQPTGGYEAFF

v_call: TRBV30
clone_size: -
d_call: -
j_call: TRBJ1-6
cdr3_nt: TGTGCCTGGAGTGTACGGGGTTATAATTCACCCCTCCACTTT
cdr3_aa: CAWSVRGYNSPLHF

v_call: TRBV7-3
clone_size: -
d_call: -
j_call: TRBJ2-3
cdr3_nt: TGTGCCAGCAGCCTTAGAGGGGGGGCCGCAGATACGCAGTATTTT
cdr3_aa: CASSLRGGAADTQYF

v_call: TRBV2
clone_size: once
d_call: TRBD1
j_call: TRBJ2-7
cdr3_nt: TGTGCCAGCAGGGAGAGACAGGGGGCCTCCTACGAGCAGTACTTC
cdr3_aa: CASRERQGASYEQYF

v_call: TRBV7-9
clone_size: -
d_call: -
j_call: TRBJ1-2
cdr3_nt: TGTGCCAGCAGCTCGACATCCCGGAATGGGCGCTACACCTTC
cdr3_aa: CASSSTSRNGRYTF

v_call: TRBV6-5
clone_size: few
d_call: -
j_call: TRBJ2-1
cdr3_nt: TGTGCCAGCAGCCCCCCGGGGGTGAATGAGCAGTTCTTC
cdr3_aa: CASSPPGVNEQFF

v_call: TRBV5-1
clone_size: -
d_call: -
j_call: TRBJ1-4
cdr3_nt: TGCGCCAGCAGCTTGGGTCACCGGAATGAAAAACTGTTTTTT
cdr3_aa: CASSLGHRNEKLFF

v_call: TRBV30
clone_size: -
d_call: -
j_call: TRBJ2-3
cdr3_nt: TGTGCCTGGAGTGTACTTGGGCTAGCACTGAGCACAGATACGCAGTATTTT
cdr3_aa: CAWSVLGLALSTDTQYF

v_call: TRBV7-2
clone_size: -
d_call: -
j_call: TRBJ2-7
cdr3_nt: TGTGCCAGCAGCTCCCCCAAAACCTACGAGCAGTACTTC
cdr3_aa: CASSSPKTYEQYF

v_call: TRBV4-1
clone_size: -
d_call: -
j_call: TRBJ1-3
cdr3_nt: TGCGCCAGCAGCTCCTTCAAGACAGAAGACTCTGGAAACACCATATATTTT
cdr3_aa: CASSSFKTEDSGNTIYF

v_call: TRBV5-5
clone_size: -
d_call: TRBD2
j_call: TRBJ2-7
cdr3_nt: TGTGCCAGCAGCTGGTCTAGCGGGAAGGTCGAGCAGTACTTC
cdr3_aa: CASSWSSGKVEQYF

v_call: TRBV7-2
clone_size: -
d_call: TRBD2
j_call: TRBJ2-7
cdr3_nt: TGTGCCAGCAGCAACCGGGATAGCGGGGGTTACGAGCAGTACTTC
cdr3_aa: CASSNRDSGGYEQYF

v_call: TRBV28
clone_size: -
d_call: TRBD2
j_call: TRBJ2-1
cdr3_nt: TGTGCCAGCAGTTTACTGGGACTAGCCATCAATGAGCAGTTCTTC
cdr3_aa: CASSLLGLAINEQFF

v_call: TRBV6-6
clone_size: -
d_call: TRBD1
j_call: TRBJ2-5
cdr3_nt: TGTGCCACCCGGGGACAGGCACAAGAGACCCAGTACTTC
cdr3_aa: CATRGQAQETQYF

v_call: TRBV4-1
clone_size: -
d_call: TRBD2
j_call: TRBJ2-5
cdr3_nt: TGCGCCAGCAGCGATATAGCGGGAGGTCGGGAGACCCAGTACTTC
cdr3_aa: CASSDIAGGRETQYF

v_call: TRBV30
clone_size: few
d_call: TRBD1
j_call: TRBJ2-7
cdr3_nt: TGTGCCTGGACAGGGGGCTACGAGCAGTACTTC
cdr3_aa: CAWTGGYEQYF

v_call: TRBV4-3
clone_size: -
d_call: -
j_call: TRBJ2-1
cdr3_nt: TGCGCCAGCAGCTTGGCACTCCCGAGGGTCGATGAGCAGTTCTTC
cdr3_aa: CASSLALPRVDEQFF

v_call: TRBV5-4
clone_size: -
d_call: TRBD1
j_call: TRBJ2-3
cdr3_nt: TGTGCCAGCAGCTTGGCTTCTTGGGGACAGGGCACAGATACGCAGTATTTT
cdr3_aa: CASSLASWGQGTDTQYF

v_call: TRBV7-2
clone_size: -
d_call: -
j_call: TRBJ1-5
cdr3_nt: TGTGCCAGCAGCTTAGGGCCCGCCCCAGGTCAGCCCCAGCATTTT
cdr3_aa: CASSLGPAPGQPQHF

v_call: TRBV7-8
clone_size: -
d_call: TRBD2
j_call: TRBJ2-2
cdr3_nt: TGTGCCAGCAGCTTAGTTCAGGAAACTAGCGGGGGGGCGACTGCGAACACCGGGGAGCTGTTTTTT
cdr3_aa: CASSLVQETSGGATANTGELFF

v_call: TRBV5-1
clone_size: -
d_call: TRBD2
j_call: TRBJ2-1
cdr3_nt: TGCGCCAGCAGCCCCCGGCTAGCGGAGATCTATGAGCAGTTCTTC
cdr3_aa: CASSPRLAEIYEQFF

v_call: TRBV11-1
clone_size: -
d_call: -
j_call: TRBJ1-1
cdr3_nt: TGTGCCAGCAGCTTGGGAGGAAGTCGGGGAACTGAAGCTTTCTTT
cdr3_aa: CASSLGGSRGTEAFF

v_call: TRBV19
clone_size: -
d_call: TRBD1
j_call: TRBJ2-7
cdr3_nt: TGTGCCAGTAGTCCACGCCTAGGGACAGCCTCCCGGCAGTACTTC
cdr3_aa: CASSPRLGTASRQYF